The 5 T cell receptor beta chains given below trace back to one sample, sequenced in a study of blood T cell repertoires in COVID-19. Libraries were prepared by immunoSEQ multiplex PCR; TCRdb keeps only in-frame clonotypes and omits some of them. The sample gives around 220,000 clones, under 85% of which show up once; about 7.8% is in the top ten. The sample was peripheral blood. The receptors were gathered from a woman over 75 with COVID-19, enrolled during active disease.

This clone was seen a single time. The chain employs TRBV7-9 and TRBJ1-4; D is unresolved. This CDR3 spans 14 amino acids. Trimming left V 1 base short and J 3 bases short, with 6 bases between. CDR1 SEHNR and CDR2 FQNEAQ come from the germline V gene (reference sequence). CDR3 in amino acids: CASSLEAANEKLFF. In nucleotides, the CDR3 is TGTGCCAGCAGCTTAGAGGCGGCTAATGAAAAACTGTTTTTT. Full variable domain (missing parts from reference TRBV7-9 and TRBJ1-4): DTGVSQNPRHKITKRGQNVTFRCDPISEHNRLYWYRQTLGQGPEFLTYFQNEAQLEKSRLLSDRFSAERPKGSFSTLEIQRTEQGDSAMYLCASSLEAANEKLFFGSGTQLSVL.

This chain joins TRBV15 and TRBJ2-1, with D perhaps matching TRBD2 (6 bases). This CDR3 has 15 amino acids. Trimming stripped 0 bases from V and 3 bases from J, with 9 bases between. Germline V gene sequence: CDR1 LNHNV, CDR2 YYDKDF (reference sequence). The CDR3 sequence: CATSRDLASYNEQFF. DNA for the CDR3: TGTGCCACCAGCAGAGATCTAGCGAGCTACAATGAGCAGTTCTTC. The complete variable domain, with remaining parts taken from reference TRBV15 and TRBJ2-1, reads DAMVIQNPRYQVTQFGKPVTLSCSQTLNHNVMYWYQQKSSQAPKLLFHYYDKDFNNEADTPDNFQSRRPNTSFCFLDIRSPGLGDTAMYLCATSRDLASYNEQFFGPGTRLTVL.

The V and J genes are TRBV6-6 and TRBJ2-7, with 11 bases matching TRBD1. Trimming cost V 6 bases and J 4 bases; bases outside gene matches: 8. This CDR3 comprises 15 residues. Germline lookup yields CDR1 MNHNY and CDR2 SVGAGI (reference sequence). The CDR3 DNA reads TGTGCCAGCAGCAGGACAGGGGGCCGGTTATACGAGCAGTACTTC. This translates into CASSRTGGRLYEQYF.

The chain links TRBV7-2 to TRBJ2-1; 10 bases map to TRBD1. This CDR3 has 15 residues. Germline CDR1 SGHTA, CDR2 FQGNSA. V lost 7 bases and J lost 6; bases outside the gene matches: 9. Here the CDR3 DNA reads TGTGCCAGCATCCCGAGGGGGACAGGGGTCAATGAGCAGTTCTTC. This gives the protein CASIPRGTGVNEQFF.

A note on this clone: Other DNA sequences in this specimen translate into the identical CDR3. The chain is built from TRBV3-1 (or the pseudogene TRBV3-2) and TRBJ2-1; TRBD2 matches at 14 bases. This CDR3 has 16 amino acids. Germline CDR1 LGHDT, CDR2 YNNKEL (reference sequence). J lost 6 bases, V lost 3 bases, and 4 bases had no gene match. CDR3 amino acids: CASSQAGTSGSNEQFF. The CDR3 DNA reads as TGTGCCAGCAGCCAGGCCGGGACTAGCGGGAGCAATGAGCAGTTCTTC.